The 24 T cell receptor beta chains reported below all come from one sample, sequenced in a study of blood T cell repertoires in COVID-19. The data were produced by immunoSEQ multiplex PCR, yet TCRdb's version contains in-frame clones alone and is incomplete. The data contain some 180,000 clones, approximately 90% of them seen just once; the ten biggest clones take up approximately 5.6%. Sequenced input: peripheral blood. The receptor source for this set is a man aged 40-50 years with active or convalescent COVID-19.

V gene TRBV5-1 combines with J gene TRBJ1-1; 8 bases match TRBD1. This CDR3 comprises 17 residues. Germline assignment: CDR1 SGHRS and CDR2 YFSETQ. Losses at the gene ends were 2 bases for V and 4 bases for J; bases not matched to a gene: 13. This CDR3 reads CASSLARAGGMGTEAFF. The CDR3 nucleotides are TGCGCCAGCAGCTTAGCCCGTGCAGGGGGCATGGGCACTGAAGCTTTCTTT.

V gene TRBV11-3 combines with J gene TRBJ1-6; tentatively, D is TRBD1 (5 bases). Germline lookup yields CDR1 SGHNT and CDR2 YENEEA. This CDR3 is 14 amino acids long. Trimming left V 3 bases short and J 6 bases short, with 9 bases between. CDR3 nucleotide sequence: TGTGCCAGCAGCTTTACTGACAGTAATTCACCCCTCCACTTT. This translates into CASSFTDSNSPLHF.

The V call is TRBV11-2, the J call TRBJ2-5, with 13 positions matching TRBD2. This CDR3 comprises 15 residues. The J segment lost 5 bases and the V segment lost 5 bases, leaving 5 bases of the junction unmatched. Germline-derived CDR1 and CDR2 are SGHAT and FQNNGV. The CDR3 nucleotides are TGTGCCAGCAGCCGGACTAGCGGGAGTATGGAGACCCAGTACTTC. This translates into CASSRTSGSMETQYF.

This chain links TRBV28 with TRBJ1-1; the match to TRBD1 covers 10 bases. V dropped 3 bases and J dropped 5; count of bases not matched to a gene: 6. The CDR3 consists of 15 residues. The germline CDR1 and CDR2 sequences are MDHEN and SYDVKM. The CDR3 spells CASSLSRTGGTEAFF. CDR3 nucleotides: TGTGCCAGCAGTTTGTCGCGGACAGGGGGAACTGAAGCTTTCTTT.

This clone has at least ten counts. This chain joins TRBV6-2 or TRBV6-3 and TRBJ2-7; D possibly corresponds to TRBD1 (6 bases). Germline assignment: CDR1 MNHEY and CDR2 SVGEGT. V was pared by 5 bases and J by 4 bases, with 15 bases between. The CDR3 runs to 14 residues. The CDR3 DNA sequence: TGTGCCAGCAGTGACAGGTCTGTGTCGTACGAGCAGTACTTC. Protein: CASSDRSVSYEQYF.

A few counts support this clone. This chain uses TRBV11-2 with TRBJ1-1, with 11 nucleotides matching TRBD1. Unmatched junction bases numbered 12, after V lost 5 bases and J lost 4 bases. Germline V gives CDR1 SGHAT, CDR2 FQNNGV. This CDR3 has 17 residues. CDR3 sequence: CASSHRDRGTRGTEAFF. The CDR3 DNA is TGTGCCAGCAGCCACCGGGACAGGGGGACCCGCGGCACTGAAGCTTTCTTT.

The sample holds a few counts of this clone. The rearrangement links TRBV7-9 to TRBJ2-7, with TRBD1 matching over 8 bases. Germline-derived CDR1 and CDR2 are SEHNR and FQNEAQ (reference sequence). V lost 7 bases and J lost 5; bases outside the gene matches: 13. The CDR3 contains 15 residues. CDR3 sequence (DNA): TGTGCCAGCACCGCCCAGCGGACAGGGAGGAACGAGCAGTACTTC. As protein: CASTAQRTGRNEQYF.

The chain links TRBV2 to TRBJ2-3; 9 nucleotides align to TRBD1. Per germline, CDR1 SNHLY and CDR2 FYNNEI. After removal of 4 bases from V and 1 base from J, the junction contained 3 bases not matched to a gene. CDR3 length: 15 amino acids. The CDR3 region has the DNA TGTGCCAGCAGTGGACAGGGGGTTGGCACAGATACGCAGTATTTT. Translated, it gives CASSGQGVGTDTQYF. The full variable domain, its missing parts supplied by reference TRBV2 and TRBJ2-3, is EPEVTQTPSHQVTQMGQEVILRCVPISNHLYFYWYRQILGQKVEFLVSFYNNEISEKSEIFDDQFSVERPDGSNFTLKIRSTKLEDSAMYFCASSGQGVGTDTQYFGPGTRLTVL.

The chain recombines TRBV5-1 with TRBJ2-2; 7 bases are shared with TRBD1. The length of the CDR3 is 16 residues. The germline CDR1 and CDR2 sequences are SGHRS and YFSETQ. The V gene end was trimmed by 6 bases and the J gene end by 2 bases; junction bases not matched to a gene: 10. CDR3 sequence (DNA): TGCGCCAGCACTACACAGGGGACAGTAAACACCGGGGAGCTGTTTTTT. It translates to CASTTQGTVNTGELFF.

This clone was seen just once. V is TRBV3-1 (or the pseudogene TRBV3-2) and J is TRBJ1-1; possible D gene TRBD1, 6 bases. In germline, CDR1 is LGHDT, CDR2 YNNKEL (reference sequence). This CDR3 contains 14 residues. Trimming shortened V by 0 bases and J by 7 bases, and 12 bases separated the two germline ends. CDR3 nucleotide sequence: TGTGCCAGCAGCCAAGAGTGGCAAGGGGGTGAAGCTTTCTTT. It specifies CASSQEWQGGEAFF.

This chain links TRBV6-4 with TRBJ1-2, with 7 nucleotides matching TRBD1. The CDR3 has 14 amino acids. CDR1 MRHNA and CDR2 SNTAGT come from the germline V gene. The junction had 4 bases not matched to a gene; V was cut back by 2 bases and J by 4 bases. DNA of the CDR3: TGTGCCAGCAGTGACAACAGGGGAAGCTATGGCTACACCTTC. Translating it yields CASSDNRGSYGYTF.

The count of this clone is one. The J gene is TRBJ2-5, the V gene TRBV24-1, with D perhaps matching TRBD1 (6 bases). Germline CDR1 KGHDR, CDR2 SFDVKD. The CDR3 runs 16 residues. Trimming pared 3 bases from V and 0 bases from J, leaving 13 bases between. The CDR3 region has the DNA TGTGCCACCAGTGATGTCAGGGGCCAGTACCAAGAGACCCAGTACTTC. This codes for CATSDVRGQYQETQYF.

This chain joins TRBV24-1 and TRBJ2-1; 7 nucleotides match TRBD1. The germline V gene encodes CDR1 KGHDR and CDR2 SFDVKD. The CDR3 has 13 residues. The V gene end was trimmed by 11 bases and the J gene end by 0 bases; junction bases not matched to a gene: 3. The CDR3 loop reads CASRDSSYNEQFF. The CDR3 bases are TGTGCCAGCAGGGACAGCTCCTACAATGAGCAGTTCTTC.

This chain joins TRBV5-5 and TRBJ1-5; 7 nucleotides agree with TRBD1. The germline V gene encodes CDR1 SGHKS and CDR2 YYEKEE (reference sequence). This CDR3 spans 14 amino acids. With 2 bases clipped from V and 6 bases from J, the junction kept 5 bases outside the gene matches. CDR3 in amino acids: CASSLMTGPQPQHF. Here the CDR3 DNA reads TGTGCCAGCAGCTTAATGACAGGGCCTCAGCCCCAGCATTTT. Filled out from reference TRBV5-5 and TRBJ1-5, the complete variable domain reads DAGVTQSPTHLIKTRGQQVTLRCSPISGHKSVSWYQQVLGQGPQFIFQYYEKEERGRGNFPDRFSARQFPNYSSELNVNALLLGDSALYLCASSLMTGPQPQHFGDGTRLSIL.

V gene TRBV4-1 combines with J gene TRBJ1-1; D is possibly TRBD1 (5 bases). CDR3 length: 15 amino acids. V lost 0 bases and J lost 3, with 11 bases in between. Germline loops: CDR1 MGHRA, CDR2 YSYEKL. The CDR3 sequence is CASSQDGGQDTEAFF. The CDR3 region has the DNA TGCGCCAGCAGCCAAGATGGTGGACAAGACACTGAAGCTTTCTTT.

V and J are TRBV6-6 and TRBJ1-2, with TRBD1 matching 7 bases. Germline V gives CDR1 MNHNY, CDR2 SVGAGI (reference sequence). J gave up 1 base and V 3 bases, and 5 bases lay outside the gene matches. The CDR3 is made up of 15 amino acids. The CDR3 here is CASSYTRQGNYGYTF. As DNA, the CDR3 is TGTGCCAGCAGTTATACCCGACAGGGTAACTATGGCTACACCTTC.

The chain carries TRBV27 and TRBJ2-4; 10 nucleotides match TRBD1. CDR1 is MNHEY, CDR2 SMNVEV, per germline (reference sequence). V shed 4 bases, J shed 6 bases, and the junction held 3 bases outside the gene matches. The CDR3 spans 14 residues. The CDR3 here is CASSSDRGLNIQYF. The CDR3 nucleotides read TGTGCCAGCAGTTCCGACAGGGGGCTAAACATTCAGTACTTC.

This clone showed up just once. CDR3 sequence reads: CASGLVWGQGANEQFF. The CDR3 bases are TGTGCTAGTGGTTTGGTATGGGGACAGGGGGCTAATGAGCAGTTCTTC. The V call is TRBV12-5, the J call TRBJ2-1, with 12 positions matching TRBD1. This CDR3 spans 16 amino acids. Germline V gene sequence: CDR1 LGHNT, CDR2 FRNRAP. V shed 0 bases, J shed 7 bases, and the junction held 4 bases outside the gene matches.

The genes are TRBV19 and TRBJ2-7; 8 bases match TRBD1. Per the germline V gene, CDR1 is LNHDA and CDR2 is SQIVND (reference sequence). The CDR3 contains 13 residues. V dropped 7 bases and J dropped 6; count of bases not matched to a gene: 8. The CDR3: CASTQDRGGEQYF. In DNA form, the CDR3 reads TGTGCCAGTACCCAAGACAGGGGTGGCGAGCAGTACTTC.

The chain joins TRBV29-1 to TRBJ2-1; 10 bases match TRBD2. In germline, CDR1 is SQVTM, CDR2 ANQGSEA. Trimming took 7 bases from V and 5 from J; bases not matched to a gene: 11. CDR3 length equals 15 residues. The CDR3 DNA reads TGCAGCGGCTTCCCGACTAGCGGGTATCACAATGAGCAGTTCTTC. Translation: CSGFPTSGYHNEQFF.

The rearrangement uses TRBV10-3 and TRBJ1-1; D remains unclear. V was trimmed by 7 bases and J by 3 bases, leaving 15 bases between them. CDR3 length: 14 residues. The germline CDR1 and CDR2 sequences are ENHRY and SYGVKD. This CDR3 reads CAINSPGPDTEAFF. In DNA, the CDR3 is TGTGCCATCAATTCACCTGGGCCAGACACTGAAGCTTTCTTT.

This sequence joins TRBV2 and TRBJ2-4; 10 nucleotides match TRBD1. CDR3 length equals 12 residues. The V segment lost 1 base and the J segment 15 bases; nucleotides outside the gene matches: 3. CDR1 is SNHLY and CDR2 is FYNNEI in the germline V gene. CDR3 residues: CASSEVGTGVYF. DNA of the CDR3: TGTGCCAGCAGTGAAGTGGGGACAGGGGTGTACTTC. Using reference TRBV2 and TRBJ2-4 for the parts outside the CDR3, the full variable domain is EPEVTQTPSHQVTQMGQEVILRCVPISNHLYFYWYRQILGQKVEFLVSFYNNEISEKSEIFDDQFSVERPDGSNFTLKIRSTKLEDSAMYFCASSEVGTGVYFGAGTRLSVL.

The CDR3 DNA is TGTGCCAGCAGGGGGACTTTTAACACCGGGGAGCTGTTTTTT. As protein: CASRGTFNTGELFF. The chain joins TRBV6-5 to TRBJ2-2, with D possibly being TRBD2 (6 bases). In germline, CDR1 is MNHEY, CDR2 SVGAGI. This CDR3 spans 14 amino acids. V shed 6 bases and J shed 2 bases, with 10 bases lying between them.

The gene calls are TRBV12-3 or TRBV12-4 and TRBJ2-7; TRBD2 aligns across 7 bases. This CDR3 has 12 residues. The V gene end was trimmed by 3 bases and the J gene end by 7 bases; junction bases not matched to a gene: 3. The CDR3 sequence: CASSLGGREQYF. The CDR3 DNA reads as TGTGCCAGCAGTTTGGGCGGGAGAGAGCAGTACTTC.